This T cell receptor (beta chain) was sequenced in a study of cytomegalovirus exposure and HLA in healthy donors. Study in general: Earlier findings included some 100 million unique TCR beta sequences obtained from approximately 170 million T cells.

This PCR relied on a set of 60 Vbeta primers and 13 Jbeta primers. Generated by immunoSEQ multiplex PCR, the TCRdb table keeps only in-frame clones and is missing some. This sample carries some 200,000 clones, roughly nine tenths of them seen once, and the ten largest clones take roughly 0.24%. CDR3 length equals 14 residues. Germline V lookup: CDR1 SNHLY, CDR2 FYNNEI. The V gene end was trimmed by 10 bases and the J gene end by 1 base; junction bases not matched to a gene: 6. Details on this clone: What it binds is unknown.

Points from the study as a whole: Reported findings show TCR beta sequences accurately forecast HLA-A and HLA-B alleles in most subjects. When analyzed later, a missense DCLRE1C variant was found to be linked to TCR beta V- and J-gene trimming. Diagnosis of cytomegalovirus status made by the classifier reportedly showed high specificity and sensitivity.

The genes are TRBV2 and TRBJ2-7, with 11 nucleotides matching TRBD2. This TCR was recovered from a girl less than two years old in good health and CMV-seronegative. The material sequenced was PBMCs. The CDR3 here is CATTRTSGSYEQYF. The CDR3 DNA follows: TGTGCCACCACCAGGACTAGCGGGTCCTACGAGCAGTACTTC.